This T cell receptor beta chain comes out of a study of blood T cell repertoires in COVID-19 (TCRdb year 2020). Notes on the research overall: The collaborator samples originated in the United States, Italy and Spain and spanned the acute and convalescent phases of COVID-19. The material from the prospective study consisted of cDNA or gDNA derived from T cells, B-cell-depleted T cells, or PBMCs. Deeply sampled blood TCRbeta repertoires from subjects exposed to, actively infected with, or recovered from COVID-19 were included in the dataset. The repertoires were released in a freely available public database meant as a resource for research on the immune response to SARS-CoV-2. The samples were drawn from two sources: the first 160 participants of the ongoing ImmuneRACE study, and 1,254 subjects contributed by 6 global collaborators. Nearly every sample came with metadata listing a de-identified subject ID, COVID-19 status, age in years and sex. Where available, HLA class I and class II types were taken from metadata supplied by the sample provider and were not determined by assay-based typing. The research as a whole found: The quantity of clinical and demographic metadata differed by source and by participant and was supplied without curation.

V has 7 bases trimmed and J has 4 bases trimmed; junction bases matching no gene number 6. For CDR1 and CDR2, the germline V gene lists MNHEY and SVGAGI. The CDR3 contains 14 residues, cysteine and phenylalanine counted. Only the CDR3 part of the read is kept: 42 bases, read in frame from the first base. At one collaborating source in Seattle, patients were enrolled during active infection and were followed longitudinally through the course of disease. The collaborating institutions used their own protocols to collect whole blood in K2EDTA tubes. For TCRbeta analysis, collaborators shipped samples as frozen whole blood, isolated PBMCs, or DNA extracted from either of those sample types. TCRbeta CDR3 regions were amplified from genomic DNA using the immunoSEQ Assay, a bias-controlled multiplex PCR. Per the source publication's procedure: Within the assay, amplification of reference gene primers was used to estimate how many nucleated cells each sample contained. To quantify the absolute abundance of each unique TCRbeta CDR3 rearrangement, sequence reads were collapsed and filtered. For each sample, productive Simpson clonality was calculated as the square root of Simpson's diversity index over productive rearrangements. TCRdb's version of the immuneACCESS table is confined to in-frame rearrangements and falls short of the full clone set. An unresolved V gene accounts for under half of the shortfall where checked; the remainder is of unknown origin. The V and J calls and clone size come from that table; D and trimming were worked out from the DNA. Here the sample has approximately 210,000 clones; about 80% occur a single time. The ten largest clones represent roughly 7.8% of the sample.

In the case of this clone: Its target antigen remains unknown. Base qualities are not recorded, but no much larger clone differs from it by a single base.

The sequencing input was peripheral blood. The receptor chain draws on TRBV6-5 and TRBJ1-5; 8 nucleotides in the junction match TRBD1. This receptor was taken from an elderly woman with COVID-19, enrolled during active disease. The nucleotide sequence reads TGTGCCAGCATTCCCACAGGGGGGAATCAGCCCCAGCATTTT. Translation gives CASIPTGGNQPQHF.